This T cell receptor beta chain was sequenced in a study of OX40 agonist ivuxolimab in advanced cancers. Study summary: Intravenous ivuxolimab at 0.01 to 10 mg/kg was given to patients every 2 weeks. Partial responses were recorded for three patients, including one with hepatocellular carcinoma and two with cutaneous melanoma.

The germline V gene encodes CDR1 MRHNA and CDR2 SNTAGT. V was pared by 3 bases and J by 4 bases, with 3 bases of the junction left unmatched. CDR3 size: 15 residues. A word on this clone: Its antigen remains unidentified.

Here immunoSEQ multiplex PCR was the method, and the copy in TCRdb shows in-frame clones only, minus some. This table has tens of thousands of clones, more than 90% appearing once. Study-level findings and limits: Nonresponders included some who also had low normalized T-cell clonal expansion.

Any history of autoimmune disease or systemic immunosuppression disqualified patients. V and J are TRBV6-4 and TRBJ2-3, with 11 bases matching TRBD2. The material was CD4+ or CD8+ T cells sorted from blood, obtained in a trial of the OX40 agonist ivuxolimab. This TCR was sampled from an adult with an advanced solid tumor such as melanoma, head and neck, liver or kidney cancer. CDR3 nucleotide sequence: TGTGCCAGCAGTGAGCTAGCGGGAGGCCCAGATACGCAGTATTTT. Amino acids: CASSELAGGPDTQYF.